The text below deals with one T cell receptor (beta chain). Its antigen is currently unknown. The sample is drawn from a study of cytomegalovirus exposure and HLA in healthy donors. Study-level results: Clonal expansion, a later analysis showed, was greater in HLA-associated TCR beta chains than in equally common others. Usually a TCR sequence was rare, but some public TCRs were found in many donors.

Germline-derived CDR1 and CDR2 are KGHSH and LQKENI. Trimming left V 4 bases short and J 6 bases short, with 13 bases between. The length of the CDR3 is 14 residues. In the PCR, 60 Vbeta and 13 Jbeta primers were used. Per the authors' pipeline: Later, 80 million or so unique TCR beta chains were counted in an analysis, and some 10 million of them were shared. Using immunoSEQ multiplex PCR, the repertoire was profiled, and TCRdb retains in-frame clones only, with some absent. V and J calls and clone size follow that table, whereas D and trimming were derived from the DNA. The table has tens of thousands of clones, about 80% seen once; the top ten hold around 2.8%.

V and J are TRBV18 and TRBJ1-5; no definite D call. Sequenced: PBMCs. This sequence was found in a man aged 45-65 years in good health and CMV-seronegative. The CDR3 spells CASSQSRQVQPQHF. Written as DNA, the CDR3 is TGTGCCAGCTCACAAAGCCGCCAAGTTCAGCCCCAGCATTTT.